The 14 T cell receptor beta chains presented below share a single source sample, sequenced in a study of vaccination effects on CD4 cells after COVID-19. Upon completion of roughly ten days in culture, CD4+ T cells were isolated. The antigens of these receptors remain unknown. Using immunoSEQ multiplex PCR, the repertoire was profiled, and TCRdb retains in-frame clones only, with some absent. The repertoire holds tens of thousands of clones, with 76% as singletons. The sample here was CD4+ T cells from PBMCs cultured without peptide, taken before COVID-19 vaccination. These receptors were collected from a human donor who had a prior SARS-CoV-2 infection.

V gene TRBV5-1 combines with J gene TRBJ2-3; D uncertain. There are 15 residues in the CDR3. Germline V gene sequence: CDR1 SGHRS, CDR2 YFSETQ. Trimming cost V 0 bases and J 0 bases, with 8 bases left between them. The CDR3 DNA sequence: TGCGCCAGCAGCTTGGGGGTTACTAGCACAGATACGCAGTATTTT. Residues: CASSLGVTSTDTQYF.

The J gene is TRBJ1-6, the V gene TRBV27; TRBD1 matches 7 bases. CDR1 MNHEY and CDR2 SMNVEV come from the germline V gene (reference sequence). The CDR3 is 16 amino acids. V shed 2 bases and J 8 bases; nucleotides not matched to a gene: 9. This CDR3 reads CASSLGLGQPDSPLHF. The CDR3 DNA reads as TGTGCCAGCAGTTTAGGGCTGGGACAGCCCGATTCACCCCTCCACTTT.

The genes are TRBV18 and TRBJ2-7; D not resolved. The germline V and J ends were trimmed by 3 bases and 0 bases, with 9 bases remaining between them. Per germline, CDR1 KGHSH and CDR2 LQKENI. The CDR3 is 14 amino acids. CDR3 loop: CASSPGHNSYEQYF. The CDR3 bases are TGTGCCAGCTCACCCGGTCACAACTCCTACGAGCAGTACTTC.

The chain uses TRBV7-2 and TRBJ2-4; tentatively, D is TRBD1 (5 bases). Germline V CDR1 and CDR2: SGHTA, FQGNSA. The length of the CDR3 is 16 residues. The V and J ends lost 1 base and 1 base respectively, with 11 bases between them. The CDR3 loop reads CASSLVRGRAKNIQYF. CDR3 sequence (DNA): TGTGCCAGCAGCTTAGTAAGGGGTAGGGCCAAAAACATTCAGTACTTC. Using reference TRBV7-2 and TRBJ2-4 for the parts outside the CDR3, the full variable domain is GAGVSQSPSNKVTEKGKDVELRCDPISGHTALYWYRQSLGQGLEFLIYFQGNSAPDKSGLPSDRFSAERTGGSVSTLTIQRTQQEDSAVYLCASSLVRGRAKNIQYFGAGTRLSVL.

A few counts support this clone. The chain carries TRBV2 and TRBJ2-2, with a tentative D call TRBD2 (6 bases). Germline V gives CDR1 SNHLY, CDR2 FYNNEI. Trimming took 6 bases from V and 4 from J, leaving 18 bases between them. The CDR3 is 16 amino acids. The CDR3 spells CASRALATQGTGELFF. DNA for the CDR3: TGTGCCAGCAGGGCGCTAGCGACCCAGGGCACCGGGGAGCTGTTTTTT.

This chain connects TRBV7-9 to TRBJ2-5; TRBD2 matches at 8 bases. The CDR3 sequence is 15 residues long. The J segment lost 5 bases and the V segment lost 4 bases, leaving 9 bases of the junction unmatched. Germline V CDR1 and CDR2: SEHNR, FQNEAQ (reference sequence). This CDR3 is CASSSSGGRRETQYF. The CDR3 coding sequence is TGTGCCAGCAGCTCAAGCGGGGGCCGCCGGGAGACCCAGTACTTC.

This clone occurred once. In nucleotides, the CDR3 is TGTGCCAGCAGCCAAAGAATTCAAACAGGGGGGCCGGACACCTTC. Amino acids: CASSQRIQTGGPDTF. The chain combines TRBV3-1 (or the pseudogene TRBV3-2) with TRBJ1-2; the match to TRBD1 covers 8 bases. Trimming at V came to 2 bases and at J to 12 bases, leaving 14 bases not matched to a gene. CDR1 is LGHDT and CDR2 is YNNKEL in the germline V gene (reference sequence). The CDR3 is 15 residues long.

The chain carries TRBV3-1 (or the pseudogene TRBV3-2) and TRBJ1-2; tentative D call: TRBD1 (5 bases). Trimming took off 4 bases at V and 1 base at J, with 13 bases between the two ends. This CDR3 has 15 residues. Germline V gives CDR1 LGHDT, CDR2 YNNKEL (reference sequence). The CDR3 region is CASSRGRGDNYGYTF. In nucleotides, the CDR3 is TGTGCCAGCAGCCGCGGGAGAGGGGATAACTATGGCTACACCTTC.

The V and J genes are TRBV18 and TRBJ2-5; 7 nucleotides align to TRBD1. The CDR3 is made up of 13 amino acids. From germline, CDR1 is KGHSH and CDR2 LQKENI. The trim removed 5 bases at V and 2 bases at J, leaving 2 bases unmatched. CDR3 coding DNA: TGTGCCAGCTCATTACAGGGGCAAGAGACCCAGTACTTC. Encoded protein: CASSLQGQETQYF.

This clone came up a few times. This rearrangement joins TRBV2 to TRBJ2-5, with 9 bases that match TRBD1. CDR1 is SNHLY and CDR2 is FYNNEI in the germline V gene. V shed 6 bases, J shed 7 bases, and the junction held 3 bases outside the gene matches. The CDR3 spans 12 residues. Written as DNA, the CDR3 is TGTGCCAGCAGGGACAGGGGAGGGACCCAGTACTTC. This gives the protein CASRDRGGTQYF. Complete variable domain (other parts from reference TRBV2 and TRBJ2-5): EPEVTQTPSHQVTQMGQEVILRCVPISNHLYFYWYRQILGQKVEFLVSFYNNEISEKSEIFDDQFSVERPDGSNFTLKIRSTKLEDSAMYFCASRDRGGTQYFGPGTRLLVL.

This chain's CDR3 is CASSLRDTQYF. The DNA of the CDR3 is TGTGCCAGCAGCTTAAGAGATACGCAGTATTTT. The rearrangement uses TRBV7-9 and TRBJ2-3, with D unclear. This CDR3 region has 11 residues. V dropped 2 bases and J dropped 5 bases, with 2 bases sitting between them. Germline loops: CDR1 SEHNR, CDR2 FQNEAQ (reference sequence).

This clone was detected only a few times. The CDR3 spells CAWEGEGIGPRNRYEQYF. DNA of the CDR3: TGTGCCTGGGAGGGGGAGGGAATTGGTCCCCGAAATCGTTACGAGCAGTACTTC. This chain joins TRBV30 and TRBJ2-7; D possibly corresponds to TRBD2 (7 bases). Germline V gene sequence: CDR1 GTSNPN, CDR2 SVGIG (reference sequence). The V and J ends lost 5 bases and 4 bases respectively, with 30 bases between them. The CDR3 length is 18 residues. Looking up the rest from reference TRBV30 and TRBJ2-7 gives the full variable domain: SQTIHQWPATLVQPVGSPLSLECTVEGTSNPNLYWYRQAAGRGLQLLFYSVGIGQISSEVPQNLSASRPQDRQFILSSKKLLLSDSGFYLCAWEGEGIGPRNRYEQYFGPGTRLTVT.

The chain links TRBV3-1 (or the pseudogene TRBV3-2) to TRBJ1-5; TRBD1 matches 10 bases. Trimming removed 4 bases from V and 3 bases from J; junction bases left unmatched: 3. Per germline, CDR1 LGHDT and CDR2 YNNKEL (reference sequence). The CDR3 contains 15 residues. CDR3: CASSPGTGDNQPQHF. The CDR3 region has the DNA TGTGCCAGCAGCCCCGGGACAGGGGACAATCAGCCCCAGCATTTT.

J is TRBJ1-4 and V is TRBV11-1; D is unclear. Germline V CDR1 and CDR2: SGHAT, FQDESV (reference sequence). Trimming took 5 bases from V and 7 from J, leaving 11 bases between them. The CDR3 contains 13 residues. CDR3 region: CASSGVGREKLFF. CDR3 coding DNA: TGTGCCAGCAGCGGAGTAGGGCGTGAAAAACTGTTTTTT.